This TCR beta chain was found in a study of blood T cell repertoires in COVID-19 (dated by TCRdb to about 2020). Concerning the study at large: Samples covering the acute and convalescent phases of COVID-19 were provided by collaborators in the United States, Italy and Spain. The prospective study material was composed of cDNA or gDNA derived from T cells, B-cell-depleted T cells, or PBMCs. Subjects who had been exposed to COVID-19, were actively infected with it, or had recovered from it provided the deeply sampled blood TCRbeta repertoires that made up the dataset. The repertoires were released in a freely available public database meant as a resource for research on the immune response to SARS-CoV-2. The samples were drawn from two sources: the first 160 participants of the ongoing ImmuneRACE study, and fewer than 1,500 subjects contributed by 6 global collaborators. A de-identified subject ID, COVID-19 status, age in years and sex were almost always included in the sample metadata. HLA class I and class II types, where available, came from metadata supplied by the sample provider rather than from assay-based typing. Results the study describes overall, beyond this receptor: The quantity of clinical and demographic metadata differed by source and by participant and was supplied without curation.

The collaborating institutions used their own protocols to collect whole blood in K2EDTA tubes. For TCRbeta analysis, collaborators shipped samples in one of three forms: frozen whole blood, isolated PBMCs, or DNA extracted from either of those sample types. Per the germline V gene, SGHRS is the CDR1 and YFSETQ is the CDR2. V and J are trimmed by 6 bases and 0 bases, and the gene matches miss 8 bases of the junction. The CDR3 goes from the cysteine to the phenylalanine over 17 residues. The sequence is cut down to CDR3 DNA, 51 bases in frame from base 1. TCRbeta CDR3 regions were amplified from genomic DNA using the immunoSEQ Assay, a bias-controlled multiplex PCR. From the authors' description of their analysis: Nucleated cell counts per sample were estimated from amplification of reference gene primers within the assay. Sequence reads were collapsed and filtered to measure the absolute abundance of every unique TCRbeta CDR3 rearrangement. Productive Simpson clonality was computed per sample as the square root of Simpson's diversity index over productive rearrangements. TCRdb holds this immuneACCESS table with in-frame rearrangements only. Some clones are missing; in checked studies, unresolved V genes explain under half, and the rest has no known cause. V, J and clone size reflect that table, while D and trimming were determined from the DNA. This sample has under 250,000 clones in its table, and around 91% of those were observed once. The top ten hold 4.8% of the sample.

To note about this clone: No cognate antigen has been identified for it. Within one base of it there is no much larger clone, and no base qualities were kept.

This TCR was recovered from a middle-aged woman with acute or convalescent COVID-19. Sequenced: peripheral blood. The sequence links TRBV5-1 to TRBJ2-3; the junction holds 12 bases that match TRBD2. The DNA reads as follows: TGCGCCAGCACCAGGACTAGCGGGGCTCCTAGCACAGATACGCAGTATTTT. This encodes CASTRTSGAPSTDTQYF.